The subject of this entry is one T cell receptor beta chain. Its cognate antigen is unknown. The time point denotes: blood 4 weeks post-SBRT, at nephrectomy. The treatment is: 15 Gy SBRT to primary tumor, nephrectomy 4 weeks later. The length of the CDR3 is 11 residues. The germline CDR1 and CDR2 sequences are SEHNR and FQNEAQ (reference sequence). V was trimmed by 6 bases and J by 15 bases, leaving 15 bases between them. This sample is drawn from a study of radiation and T cells in renal cell carcinoma. Findings and limits, study-wide: In blood, top tumor clones expanded by 2 weeks, shrinking by 4.

The data were produced by immunoSEQ multiplex PCR, yet TCRdb's version contains in-frame clones alone and is incomplete. The sample comprises 75,000 to 90,000 clones, about 88% of which are singletons, and 5.5% to 7% rests with the top ten. The sequence came from a woman in her 70s with renal cell carcinoma. The chain joins TRBV7-9 to TRBJ2-1; D possibly corresponds to TRBD2 (6 bases). The starting material was blood, obtained from a patient whose treatment included radiotherapy and nephrectomy. CDR3: CASRPGREVFF. The CDR3 bases are TGTGCCAGCAGGCCTGGTAGGGAGGTGTTCTTC.